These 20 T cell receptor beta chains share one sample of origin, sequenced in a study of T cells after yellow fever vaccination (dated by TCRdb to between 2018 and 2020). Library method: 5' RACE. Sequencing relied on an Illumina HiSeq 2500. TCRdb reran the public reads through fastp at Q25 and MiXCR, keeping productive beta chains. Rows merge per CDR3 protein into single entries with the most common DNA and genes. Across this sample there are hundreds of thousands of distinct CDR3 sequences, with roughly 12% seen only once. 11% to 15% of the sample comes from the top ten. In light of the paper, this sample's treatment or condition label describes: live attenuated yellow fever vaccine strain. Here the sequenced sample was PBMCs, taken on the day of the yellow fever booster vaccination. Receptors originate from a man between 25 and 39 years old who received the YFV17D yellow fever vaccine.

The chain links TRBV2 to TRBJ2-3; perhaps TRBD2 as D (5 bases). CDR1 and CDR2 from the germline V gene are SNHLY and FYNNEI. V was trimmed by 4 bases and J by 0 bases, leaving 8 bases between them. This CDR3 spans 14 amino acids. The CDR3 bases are TGTGCCAGCAGTGGGCAGCGGAGCACAGATACGCAGTATTTT. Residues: CASSGQRSTDTQYF.

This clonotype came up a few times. The CDR3 is CASSPGAPSSYNEQFF. CDR3 in DNA: TGTGCCAGCAGTCCCGGCGCCCCGAGCTCCTACAATGAGCAGTTCTTC. This sequence joins TRBV12-3 or TRBV12-4 and TRBJ2-1, with unresolved D. This CDR3 is 16 amino acids long. V shed 5 bases and J shed 0 bases, with 14 bases lying between them.

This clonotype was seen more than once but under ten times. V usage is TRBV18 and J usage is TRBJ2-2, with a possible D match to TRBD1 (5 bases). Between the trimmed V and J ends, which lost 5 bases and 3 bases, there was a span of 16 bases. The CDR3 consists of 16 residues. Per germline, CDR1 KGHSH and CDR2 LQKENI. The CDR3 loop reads CASSSRQPKDTGELFF. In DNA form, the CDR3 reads TGTGCCAGCTCATCTAGACAGCCGAAGGACACCGGGGAGCTGTTTTTT. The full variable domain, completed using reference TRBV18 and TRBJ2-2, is NAGVMQNPRHLVRRRGQEARLRCSPMKGHSHVYWYRQLPEEGLKFMVYLQKENIIDESGMPKERFSAEFPKEGPSILRIQQVVRGDSAAYFCASSSRQPKDTGELFFGEGSRLTVL.

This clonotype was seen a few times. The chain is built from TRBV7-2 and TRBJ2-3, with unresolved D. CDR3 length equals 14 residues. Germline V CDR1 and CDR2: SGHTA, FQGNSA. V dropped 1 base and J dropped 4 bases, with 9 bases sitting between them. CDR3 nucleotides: TGTGCCAGCAGCTTAGTCGTAGCTGCAGATACGCAGTATTTT. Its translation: CASSLVVAADTQYF.

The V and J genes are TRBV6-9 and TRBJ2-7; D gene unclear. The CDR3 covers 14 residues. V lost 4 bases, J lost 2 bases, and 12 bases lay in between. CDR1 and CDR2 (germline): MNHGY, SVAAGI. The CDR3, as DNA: TGTGCCAGCAGTTTAGGCATTTGTCCCTACGAGCAGTACTTC. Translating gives CASSLGICPYEQYF.

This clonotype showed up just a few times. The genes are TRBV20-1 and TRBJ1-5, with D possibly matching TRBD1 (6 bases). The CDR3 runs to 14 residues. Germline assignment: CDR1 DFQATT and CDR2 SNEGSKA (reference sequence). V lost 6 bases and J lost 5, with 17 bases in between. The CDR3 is CSAKQGFRDQPQHF. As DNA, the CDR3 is TGCAGTGCCAAACAGGGATTCCGCGATCAGCCCCAGCATTTT.

In DNA form, the CDR3 reads TGTGCCAGCTCACGGGTGACTGGTGGGGGAACCCTCCACTTT. It translates to CASSRVTGGGTLHF. This chain uses TRBV18 with TRBJ1-6, with D possibly matching TRBD1 (5 bases). Germline loops: CDR1 KGHSH, CDR2 LQKENI. The V gene lost 4 bases and the J gene lost 14 bases, with 18 bases spanning the gap. The CDR3 sequence is 14 residues long. The variable domain in full, completed from reference TRBV18 and TRBJ1-6, reads NAGVMQNPRHLVRRRGQEARLRCSPMKGHSHVYWYRQLPEEGLKFMVYLQKENIIDESGMPKERFSAEFPKEGPSILRIQQVVRGDSAAYFCASSRVTGGGTLHFGNGTRLTVT.

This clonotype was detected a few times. The CDR3 is CSVDLGGYEQYF. The CDR3 DNA follows: TGCAGCGTTGACCTAGGTGGCTACGAGCAGTACTTC. The chain couples TRBV29-1 to TRBJ2-7, with D hard to call. The CDR3 is 12 residues long. Trimming left V 3 bases short and J 3 bases short, with 9 bases between. Looked up from germline, CDR1 is SQVTM and CDR2 is ANQGSEA.

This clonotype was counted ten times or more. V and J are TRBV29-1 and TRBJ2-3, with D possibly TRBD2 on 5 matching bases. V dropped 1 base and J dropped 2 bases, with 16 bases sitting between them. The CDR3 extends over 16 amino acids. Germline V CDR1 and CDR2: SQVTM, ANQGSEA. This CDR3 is CSVEGRRAEVTDTQYF. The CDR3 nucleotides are TGCAGCGTTGAAGGAAGGCGGGCTGAAGTCACAGATACGCAGTATTTT.

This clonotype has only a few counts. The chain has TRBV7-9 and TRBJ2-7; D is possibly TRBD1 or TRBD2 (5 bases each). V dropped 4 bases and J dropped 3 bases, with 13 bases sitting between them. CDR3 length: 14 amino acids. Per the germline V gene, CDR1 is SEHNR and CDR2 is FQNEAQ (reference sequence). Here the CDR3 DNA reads TGTGCCAGCAGCTCCCCTCTGGGGGACTACGAGCAGTACTTC. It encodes CASSSPLGDYEQYF.

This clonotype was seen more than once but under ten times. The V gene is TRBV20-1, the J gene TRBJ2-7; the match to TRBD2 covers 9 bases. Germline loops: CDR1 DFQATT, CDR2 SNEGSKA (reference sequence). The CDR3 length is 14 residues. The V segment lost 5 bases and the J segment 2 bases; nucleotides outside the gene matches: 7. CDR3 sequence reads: CSAVAGESPYEQYF. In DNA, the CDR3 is TGCAGTGCTGTAGCGGGAGAGAGTCCCTACGAGCAGTACTTC.

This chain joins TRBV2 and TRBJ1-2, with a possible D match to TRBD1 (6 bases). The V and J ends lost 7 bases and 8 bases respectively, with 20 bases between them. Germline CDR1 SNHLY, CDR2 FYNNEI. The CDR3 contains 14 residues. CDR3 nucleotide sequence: TGTGCCAGCACCTTCCTCCGGGACACCGCGGGCTACACCTTC. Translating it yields CASTFLRDTAGYTF.

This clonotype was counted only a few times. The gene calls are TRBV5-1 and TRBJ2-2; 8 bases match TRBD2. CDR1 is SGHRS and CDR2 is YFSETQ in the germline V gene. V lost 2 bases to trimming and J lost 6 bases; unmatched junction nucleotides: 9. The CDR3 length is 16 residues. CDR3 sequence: CASSLSGAGEAGELFF. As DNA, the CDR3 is TGCGCCAGCAGCTTATCTGGAGCGGGAGAGGCCGGGGAGCTGTTTTTT.

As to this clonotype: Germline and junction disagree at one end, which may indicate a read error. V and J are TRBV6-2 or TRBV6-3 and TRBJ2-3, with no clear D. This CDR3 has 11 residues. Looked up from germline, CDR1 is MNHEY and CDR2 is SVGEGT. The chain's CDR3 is CASRISFAAHF. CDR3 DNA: TGTGCCAGCAGAATTAGCTTTGCGGCGCATTTT.

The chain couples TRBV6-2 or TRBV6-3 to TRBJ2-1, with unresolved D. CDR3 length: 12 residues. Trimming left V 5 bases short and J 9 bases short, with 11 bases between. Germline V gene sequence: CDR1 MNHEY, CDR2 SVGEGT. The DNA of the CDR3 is TGTGCCAGCAGTCCTCTTGACGGTGAGCAGTTCTTC. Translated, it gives CASSPLDGEQFF.

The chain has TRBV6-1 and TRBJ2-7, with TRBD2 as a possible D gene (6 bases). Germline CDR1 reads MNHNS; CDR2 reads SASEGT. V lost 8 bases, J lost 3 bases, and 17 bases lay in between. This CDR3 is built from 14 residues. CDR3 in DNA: TGTGCCAGCGGACCCCTTAGCGGACTCTACGAGCAGTACTTC. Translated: CASGPLSGLYEQYF.

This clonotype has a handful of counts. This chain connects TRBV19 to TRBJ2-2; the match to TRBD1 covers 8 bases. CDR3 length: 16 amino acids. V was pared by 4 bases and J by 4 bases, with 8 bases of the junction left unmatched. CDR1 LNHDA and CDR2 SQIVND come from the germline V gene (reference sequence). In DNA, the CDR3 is TGTGCCAGTAGTAGTATGACAGGGGCCGTCACCGGGGAGCTGTTTTTT. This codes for CASSSMTGAVTGELFF. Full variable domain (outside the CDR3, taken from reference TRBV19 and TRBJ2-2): DGGITQSPKYLFRKEGQNVTLSCEQNLNHDAMYWYRQDPGQGLRLIYYSQIVNDFQKGDIAEGYSVSREKKESFPLTVTSAQKNPTAFYLCASSSMTGAVTGELFFGEGSRLTVL.

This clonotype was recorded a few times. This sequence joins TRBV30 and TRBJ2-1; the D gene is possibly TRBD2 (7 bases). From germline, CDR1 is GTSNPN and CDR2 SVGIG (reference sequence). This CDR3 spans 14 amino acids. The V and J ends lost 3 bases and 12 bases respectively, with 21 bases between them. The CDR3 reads CAWSGGGDWAAQFF. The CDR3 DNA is TGTGCCTGGAGCGGAGGGGGGGACTGGGCTGCGCAGTTCTTC.

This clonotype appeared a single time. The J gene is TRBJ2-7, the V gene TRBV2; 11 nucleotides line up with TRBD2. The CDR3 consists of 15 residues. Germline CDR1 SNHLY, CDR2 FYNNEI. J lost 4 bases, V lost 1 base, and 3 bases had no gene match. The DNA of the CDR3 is TGTGCCAGCAGTGAAGAGGGACTAGCGGTGTACGAGCAGTACTTC. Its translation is CASSEEGLAVYEQYF.

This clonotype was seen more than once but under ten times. CDR3 sequence: CSASHSMNTEAFF. CDR3 coding DNA: TGCAGTGCTAGTCACTCAATGAACACTGAAGCTTTCTTT. The chain is built from TRBV20-1 and TRBJ1-1; D gene unclear. This CDR3 region has 13 residues. Looked up from germline, CDR1 is DFQATT and CDR2 is SNEGSKA (reference sequence). Trimming removed 3 bases at V and 0 bases at J, with 8 bases between.